This T cell receptor (beta chain) was obtained from a study of T-cell memory formation after mild COVID-19. Study-wide results and limits: The study found contracting CD4+ clones mainly in CM and EM and contracting CD8+ clones in EMRA.

On this clonotype itself: The target antigen is unknown.

J gave up 7 bases and V 5 bases, and 5 bases lay outside the gene matches. The CDR3 is 14 residues long. Germline V gives CDR1 LNHNV, CDR2 YYDKDF (reference sequence). TCRdb reanalysed the 5' RACE reads using MiXCR and keeps one entry per CDR3 protein. The sample lists roughly 190,000 distinct CDR3 sequences, about 27% occurring once. The chain couples TRBV15 to TRBJ2-2; TRBD1 aligns across 9 bases. Material for sequencing was PBMCs or a T cell subset sorted from them (not recorded which). The receptor was isolated from an adult woman who had mild COVID-19 (a few samples of this study predate the infection). Cell type and time point are not known. CDR3 bases: TGTGCCACCAGCCGTGACAGGGGGAACGGGGAGCTGTTTTTT. Translation gives CATSRDRGNGELFF.